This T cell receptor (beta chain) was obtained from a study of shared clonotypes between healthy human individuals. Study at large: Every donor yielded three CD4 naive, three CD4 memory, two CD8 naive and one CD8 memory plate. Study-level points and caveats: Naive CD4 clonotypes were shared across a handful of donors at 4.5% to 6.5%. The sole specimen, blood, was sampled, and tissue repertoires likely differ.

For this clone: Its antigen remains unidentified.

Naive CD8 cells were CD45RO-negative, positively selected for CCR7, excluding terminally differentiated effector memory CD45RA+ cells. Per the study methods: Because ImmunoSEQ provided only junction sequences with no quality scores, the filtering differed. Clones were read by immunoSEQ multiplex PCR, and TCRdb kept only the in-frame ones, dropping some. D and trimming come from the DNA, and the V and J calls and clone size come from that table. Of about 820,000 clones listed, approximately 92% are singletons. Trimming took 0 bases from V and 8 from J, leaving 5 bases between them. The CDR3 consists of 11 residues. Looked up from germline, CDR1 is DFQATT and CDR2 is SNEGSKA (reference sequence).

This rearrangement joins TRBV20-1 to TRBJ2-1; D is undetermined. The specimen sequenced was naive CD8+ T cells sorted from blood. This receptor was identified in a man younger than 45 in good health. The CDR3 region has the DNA TGCAGTGCTAGAGACTGGGATGAGCAGTTCTTC. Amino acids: CSARDWDEQFF.